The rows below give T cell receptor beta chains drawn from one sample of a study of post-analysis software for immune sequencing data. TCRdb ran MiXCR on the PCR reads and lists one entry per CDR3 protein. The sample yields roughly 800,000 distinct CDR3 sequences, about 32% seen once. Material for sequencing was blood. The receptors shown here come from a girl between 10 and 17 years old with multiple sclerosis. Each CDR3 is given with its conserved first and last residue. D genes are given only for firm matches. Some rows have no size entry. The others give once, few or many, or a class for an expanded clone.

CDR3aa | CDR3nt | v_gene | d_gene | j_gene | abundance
CASSPSGGGEKLFF | TGTGCCAGCAGCCCCTCAGGGGGTGGCGAAAAACTGTTTTTT | TRBV12-3/TRBV12-4 | TRBD1 | TRBJ1-4 | -
CSAPRPRLAGVAEQYF | TGCAGTGCTCCCCGCCCAAGACTAGCGGGAGTGGCCGAGCAGTACTTC | TRBV20-1 | TRBD2 | TRBJ2-7 | few
CSVGQGLPLKQYF | TGCAGCGTGGGACAGGGCCTCCCCCTCAAGCAGTATTTC | TRBV29-1 | TRBD1 | TRBJ2-5 | few
CASSSSTGSDGYTF | TGCGCCAGCAGCTCATCTACGGGGTCGGATGGCTACACCTTC | TRBV7-2 | - | TRBJ1-2 | -
CSARDGTGGGYTQYF | TGCAGTGCTAGAGATGGGACGGGAGGAGGGTATACGCAGTATTTT | TRBV20-1 | TRBD2 | TRBJ2-3 | few
CASRPNLRPDTQYF | TGTGCCAGCAGGCCCAACCTCCGGCCAGATACGCAGTATTTT | TRBV28 | - | TRBJ2-3 | -
CSARGGVTRGYTF | TGCAGTGCTCGCGGCGGGGTAACGCGTGGCTACACCTTC | TRBV20-1 | - | TRBJ1-2 | -
CSASPSGLQETQYF | TGCAGTGCTAGTCCTAGCGGGCTCCAAGAGACCCAGTACTTC | TRBV20-1 | TRBD2 | TRBJ2-5 | many
CASSRTGSWDGYTF | TGCGCCAGCAGCCGGACAGGGAGTTGGGATGGCTACACCTTC | TRBV5-1 | TRBD1 | TRBJ1-2 | -
CASSPPDRGQETQYF | TGTGCCAGCTCACCACCGGACAGGGGCCAAGAGACCCAGTACTTC | TRBV18 | TRBD1 | TRBJ2-5 | -
CASCAETPYEQYF | TGCGCCAGCTGTGCGGAGACACCCTACGAGCAGTACTTC | TRBV4-1 | - | TRBJ2-7 | few
CASSHHAQYF | TGTGCCAGCAGTCACCACGCGCAGTACTTC | TRBV6-2/TRBV6-3 | - | TRBJ2-7 | -
CASSLERENGETQYF | TGTGCCAGCAGCTTAGAGCGGGAGAATGGAGAGACCCAGTACTTC | TRBV13 | TRBD2 | TRBJ2-5 | -
CSARRTRFDEQFF | TGCAGTGCTAGGAGGACTAGGTTTGATGAGCAGTTCTTC | TRBV20-1 | TRBD2 | TRBJ2-1 | -
CATTGRFTYNEQFF | TGTGCCACCACCGGGAGATTCACCTACAATGAGCAGTTCTTC | TRBV6-2/TRBV6-3 | - | TRBJ2-1 | -
CASSVSSGRGVGNEQFF | TGTGCCAGCAGCGTCTCGAGCGGGAGGGGTGTAGGCAATGAGCAGTTCTTC | TRBV9 | TRBD2 | TRBJ2-1 | -
CASIPSGISYEQYF | TGTGCCAGCATTCCTTCCGGGATATCCTACGAGCAGTACTTC | TRBV28 | - | TRBJ2-7 | -
CASSSYFPGLAKSTDTQYF | TGTGCCAGCAGCTCATATTTCCCGGGACTGGCCAAAAGCACAGATACGCAGTATTTT | TRBV7-8 | - | TRBJ2-3 | -
CASGSSQREYNEQFF | TGTGCCAGCGGCTCGTCCCAGCGGGAGTACAATGAGCAGTTCTTC | TRBV5-6 | TRBD2 | TRBJ2-1 | -
CSARDQRAGSNWGYTF | TGCAGTGCTAGAGATCAAAGGGCAGGGAGTAATTGGGGCTACACCTTC | TRBV20-1 | - | TRBJ1-2 | few
CASSFLGQGNTEAFF | TGTGCCAGCAGTTTCTTGGGACAGGGAAACACTGAAGCTTTCTTT | TRBV12-3/TRBV12-4 | TRBD1 | TRBJ1-1 | -
CASSYLQGPYEQYF | TGTGCCAGCAGTTACCTGCAGGGTCCCTACGAGCAGTACTTC | TRBV6-2/TRBV6-3 | - | TRBJ2-7 | -
CSIGAGVADTQYF | TGCAGCATTGGGGCGGGAGTGGCAGATACGCAGTATTTT | TRBV29-1 | TRBD2 | TRBJ2-3 | -
CASSLGQGFEAQYF | TGTGCCAGCAGCCTAGGACAGGGCTTTGAGGCCCAGTACTTC | TRBV7-9 | TRBD1 | TRBJ2-5 | -
CATKRTGLGAEAFF | TGTGCCACCAAAAGGACAGGGCTAGGCGCTGAAGCTTTCTTT | TRBV2 | TRBD1 | TRBJ1-1 | -
CSARDLYLAGIQETQYF | TGCAGTGCTAGAGATCTCTACCTAGCGGGGATCCAAGAGACCCAGTACTTC | TRBV20-1 | TRBD2 | TRBJ2-5 | few
CASSLSLAGGTDTQYF | TGTGCCAGCAGTTTGTCACTAGCGGGGGGCACAGATACGCAGTATTTT | TRBV28 | TRBD2 | TRBJ2-3 | -
CASSTQTGVGGYTF | TGTGCCAGCAGTACCCAGACAGGGGTTGGAGGCTACACCTTC | TRBV6-1 | TRBD1 | TRBJ1-2 | few
CASRIAGGTGELFF | TGTGCCAGCAGAATAGCGGGAGGGACCGGGGAGCTGTTTTTT | TRBV6-2/TRBV6-3 | TRBD2 | TRBJ2-2 | -
CASSLREGGMETQYF | TGTGCCAGCAGCCTCCGGGAGGGGGGAATGGAGACCCAGTACTTC | TRBV11-1 | TRBD2 | TRBJ2-5 | few
CASSLGNPVYEQFF | TGCGCCAGCAGCTTAGGGAATCCGGTCTATGAGCAGTTCTTC | TRBV5-1 | - | TRBJ2-1 | -
CSVETSGRANFAYNEQFF | TGCAGTGTTGAGACTAGCGGGAGGGCCAATTTCGCCTACAATGAGCAGTTCTTC | TRBV20-1 | TRBD2 | TRBJ2-1 | -
CASAGTGAEQYF | TGTGCCAGCGCCGGAACAGGGGCCGAGCAGTACTTC | TRBV2 | TRBD1 | TRBJ2-7 | -
CASSLVQGSNFYGYTF | TGCGCCAGCAGCTTGGTCCAGGGGAGTAATTTCTATGGCTACACCTTC | TRBV5-1 | - | TRBJ1-2 | -
CAIRRGPDPDQPQHF | TGTGCCATCAGAAGGGGTCCGGACCCCGATCAGCCCCAGCATTTT | TRBV10-3 | - | TRBJ1-5 | -
CASSLATRGRVTDTQYF | TGCGCCAGCAGCTTGGCCACCAGAGGGCGGGTGACAGATACGCAGTATTTT | TRBV5-1 | - | TRBJ2-3 | -
CSVVIDQRGEQYF | TGCAGCGTTGTAATCGATCAAAGGGGCGAGCAGTACTTC | TRBV29-1 | - | TRBJ2-7 | few
CASRDGLAGRNEQFF | TGTGCCAGCAGAGACGGACTAGCTGGAAGGAATGAGCAGTTCTTC | TRBV6-6 | TRBD2 | TRBJ2-1 | few
CASGTDKEAFF | TGTGCCTCGGGGACAGACAAAGAAGCTTTCTTT | TRBV10-3 | TRBD1 | TRBJ1-1 | -